The text below deals with one T cell receptor beta chain. The data originate from a study of blood T cells in healthy people across ages. Study in general: Per two T cells, about one barcoded beta molecule was captured through template switching.

V was clipped by 2 bases and J by 8 bases; unmatched bases: 5. Per germline, CDR1 SGHDT and CDR2 YYEEEE. The CDR3 extends over 15 amino acids. Alongside a J-beta primer mix, a sample-barcoded 5' primer served in a second PCR lasting about 6 to 11 cycles. Template switching added a 12-random-nucleotide identifier to every cDNA molecule. Samples each returned at least 3 million CDR3-containing paired-end reads. TCRdb re-derived calls from the 5' RACE reads in MiXCR, one entry per CDR3 protein. Of under 2 million distinct CDR3 sequences in the sample, almost 35% were seen once. This clonotype was sampled from a woman in her thirties in good health. Sequencing input: blood. The rearrangement joins TRBV5-6 to TRBJ2-1; 12 positions agree with TRBD2. CDR3 bases: TGTGCCAGCAGCTTTAGGGCTAGCGGGGGGGATGAGCAGTTCTTC. It codes for CASSFRASGGDEQFF.